The rows below give T cell receptor beta chains drawn from one sample of a study of Ad26.COV2.S vaccination and SARS-CoV-2 variants. Some clones are missing from TCRdb's copy, which holds only in-frame ones; the method was immunoSEQ multiplex PCR. The table has fewer than 400,000 clones, over 80% seen once; the top ten hold 2.1%. The sample in question was peripheral blood, obtained in a trial of Ad26.COV2.S vaccine versus placebo. The receptors here all came from a person between 18 and 59 years old who received the Ad26.COV2.S COVID-19 vaccine or a placebo. CDR3s include the opening cysteine and the closing phenylalanine or tryptophan.

CASSLALYEQYF,12,TRBJ2-7,TRBV5-5
CASSYGQGISGTGELFF,17,TRBJ2-2,TRBV2
CASGQAGNTIYF,12,TRBJ1-3,TRBV6-5
CASSPFAGGPSDTQYF,16,TRBJ2-3,TRBV11-1
CASSPRSAGTYGYTF,15,TRBJ1-2,TRBV9
CASITSQGARNQPQHF,16,TRBJ1-5,TRBV28
CASINPTGHEAFF,13,TRBJ1-1,TRBV19
CASSLAKSPLSQQETQYF,18,TRBJ2-5,TRBV5-1
CASSRFAENTIYF,13,TRBJ1-3,TRBV27
CASSPGGNEQFF,12,TRBJ2-1,TRBV5-1
CASSLLTGTMNTEAFF,16,TRBJ1-1,TRBV9
CASSRYSLGREAFF,14,TRBJ1-1,TRBV7-8
CASSLLFSNQPQHF,14,TRBJ1-5,TRBV5-6
CASSQSISNYEQYF,14,TRBJ2-7,TRBV23-1
CASSDFWVPVFF,12,TRBJ2-1,TRBV12-3/TRBV12-4
CASGSAGGTDTQYF,14,TRBJ2-3,TRBV28
CATSRWDSNQPQHF,14,TRBJ1-5,TRBV15
CASSFLLSAGAEGETQYF,18,TRBJ2-5,TRBV7-2
CASSGPPGGFSPLHF,15,TRBJ1-6,TRBV19
CASSRTSGTGPYEQYF,16,TRBJ2-7,TRBV7-9
CASSSTGPSQPQHF,14,TRBJ1-5,TRBV7-3
CASSESVGGTDTQYF,15,TRBJ2-3,TRBV10-1
CASSPPSHTDTQYF,14,TRBJ2-3,TRBV18
CSVKRDVEEKLFF,13,TRBJ1-4,TRBV29-1
CASSQEDRSSYEQYF,15,TRBJ2-7,TRBV14
CASSYTGQRDYEQYF,15,TRBJ2-7,TRBV5-1
CASSPPGLAGAPMSSYNEQFF,21,TRBJ2-1,TRBV5-1
CASSLHTSSYNEQFF,15,TRBJ2-1,TRBV11-3
CASSFGGGGGTEAFF,15,TRBJ1-1,TRBV7-9
CASSGSGTKGQPQHF,15,TRBJ1-5,TRBV9
CASSPQVAYEQYF,13,TRBJ2-7,TRBV19
CASSLPAITDTQYF,14,TRBJ2-3,TRBV28
CASSQPTGDWGQPQHF,16,TRBJ1-5,TRBV4-1
CASSLVLTDVYQETQYF,17,TRBJ2-5,TRBV7-8
CASSQEGLAGANTGELFF,18,TRBJ2-2,TRBV4-1